Listed below are T cell receptor beta chains from one sample, sequenced in a study of T cell repertoires in cytomegalovirus infection. TCRdb re-called the reads with MiXCR, one entry per CDR3 protein. The data contain 400,000 to 600,000 distinct CDR3 sequences, about 44% of them singletons. Their antigens remain unidentified. The sample here was cultured PBMCs, taken from culture after CMV antigen stimulation. These TCRs come from a human donor in good health (CMV status not recorded). Some clones in this sample may be carry-over from other donors' samples. Both conserved end residues are part of each CDR3. D genes are given only for firm matches. Part of the rows lack a size; the others show once, few, many or a class for expanded clones.

TRBV18,TRBJ2-3,NA,NA,TGTGCCAGCTCACCACTTGCGCATACTAGCACAGATACGCAGTATTTT,CASSPLAHTSTDTQYF
TRBV6-6,TRBJ2-1,NA,few,TGTGCCAGCAGTTTCTCATCGACGCCTCTCAATGAGCAGTTCTTC,CASSFSSTPLNEQFF
TRBV7-2,TRBJ2-1,NA,NA,TGTGCCAGCAGCTCGGGGCGGCTGCTCTCCTACAATGAGCAGTTCTTC,CASSSGRLLSYNEQFF
TRBV7-2,TRBJ2-5,NA,many,TGTGCCAGCAGCTTAGCGGGGGGGCCAGAGACCCAGTACTTC,CASSLAGGPETQYF
TRBV28,TRBJ1-1,TRBD1,NA,TGTGCCAGCAGGTCACAGGGGGCAGACGGGACTGAAGCTTTCTTT,CASRSQGADGTEAFF
TRBV6-1,TRBJ1-5,NA,few,TGTGCCAGCAGTTCCCCTCACAGGGCCGGTAATCAGCCCCAGCATTTT,CASSSPHRAGNQPQHF
TRBV6-2/TRBV6-3,TRBJ1-5,NA,NA,TGTGCCAGCACCCGAAGGAGGGACGGAAGCAATCAGCCCCAGCATTTT,CASTRRRDGSNQPQHF
TRBV20-1,TRBJ1-5,NA,NA,TGCAGTGCCCGCCGGTGGGGGCAGCCCCAGCATTTT,CSARRWGQPQHF
TRBV7-2,TRBJ2-7,NA,NA,TGTGCCAGCAGCTTATCCCACTCCTACGAGCAGTACTTC,CASSLSHSYEQYF
TRBV10-3,TRBJ2-3,TRBD2,NA,TGTGCCATCAGTGATACCGGGGGGGCCAAGGATACGCAGTATTTT,CAISDTGGAKDTQYF
TRBV18,TRBJ1-1,TRBD1,NA,TGTGCCAGCTCACCACCCGGGACAGGGGGCACTGAAGCTTTCTTT,CASSPPGTGGTEAFF